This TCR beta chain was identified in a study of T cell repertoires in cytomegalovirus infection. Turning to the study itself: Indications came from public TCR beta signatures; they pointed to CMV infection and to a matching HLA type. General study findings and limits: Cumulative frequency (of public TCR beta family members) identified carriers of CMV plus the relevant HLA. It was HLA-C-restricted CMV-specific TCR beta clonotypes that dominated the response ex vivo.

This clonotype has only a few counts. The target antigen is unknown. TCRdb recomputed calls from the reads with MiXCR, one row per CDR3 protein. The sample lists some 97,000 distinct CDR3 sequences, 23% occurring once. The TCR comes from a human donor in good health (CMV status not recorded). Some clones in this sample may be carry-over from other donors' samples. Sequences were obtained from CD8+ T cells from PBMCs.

The CDR3 region is CASSNQRTSPVTQYF. For the CDR3, the DNA is TGTGCCAGCAGCAACCAGCGAACTAGCCCGGTTACCCAGTACTTC. The chain combines TRBV11-2 with TRBJ2-5, with D perhaps matching TRBD2 (6 bases). Deletions cut 5 bases from V and 8 bases from J, with 21 bases between. The CDR3 sequence is 15 residues long. Germline V gene sequence: CDR1 SGHAT, CDR2 FQNNGV.